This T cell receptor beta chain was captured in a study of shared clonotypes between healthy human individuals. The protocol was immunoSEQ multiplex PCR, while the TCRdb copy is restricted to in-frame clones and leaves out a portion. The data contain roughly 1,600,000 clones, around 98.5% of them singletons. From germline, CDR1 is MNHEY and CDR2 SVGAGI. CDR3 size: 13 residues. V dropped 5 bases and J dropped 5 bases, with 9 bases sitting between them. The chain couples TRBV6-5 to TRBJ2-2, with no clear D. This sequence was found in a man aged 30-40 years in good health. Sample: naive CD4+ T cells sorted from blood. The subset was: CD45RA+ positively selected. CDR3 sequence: CASSPLLTGELFF. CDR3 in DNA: TGTGCCAGCAGTCCCCTTCTGACCGGGGAGCTGTTTTTT.